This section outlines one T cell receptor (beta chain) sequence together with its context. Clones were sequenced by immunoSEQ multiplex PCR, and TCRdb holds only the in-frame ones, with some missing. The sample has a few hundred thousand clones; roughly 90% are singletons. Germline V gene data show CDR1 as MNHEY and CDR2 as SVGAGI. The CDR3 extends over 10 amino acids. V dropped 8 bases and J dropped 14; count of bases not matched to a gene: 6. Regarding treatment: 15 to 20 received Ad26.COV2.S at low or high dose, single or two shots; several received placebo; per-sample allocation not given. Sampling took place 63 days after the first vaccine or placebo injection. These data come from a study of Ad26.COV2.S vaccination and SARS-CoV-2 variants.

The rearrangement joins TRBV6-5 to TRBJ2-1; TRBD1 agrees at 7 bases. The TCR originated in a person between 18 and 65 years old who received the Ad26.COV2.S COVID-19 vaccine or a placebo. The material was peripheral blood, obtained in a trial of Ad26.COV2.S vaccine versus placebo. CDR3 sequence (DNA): TGTGCCAGCGGAGACAGGGTGAAGTTCTTC. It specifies CASGDRVKFF.